Each of the 21 T cell receptor beta chains below was sequenced from the same sample in a study of cytomegalovirus exposure and HLA in healthy donors (dated by TCRdb to about 2017). Libraries came from the immunoSEQ multiplex PCR assay. TCRdb re-hosts the immuneACCESS table, in-frame sequences only. Its copies lack some clones; in the studies checked, an unresolved V gene accounts for under half of them, and the cause for the rest is not known. Counted in this sample were about 200,000 clones; around 87% of them appeared once. The top ten hold roughly 2% of the sample. The sample comprised PBMCs. The receptors here all came from a woman aged 18-29 years in good health and CMV-seropositive.

This chain joins TRBV14 and TRBJ1-3, with D unresolved. CDR1 SGHDN and CDR2 FVKESK come from the germline V gene. Trimming left V 7 bases short and J 2 bases short, with 9 bases between. This CDR3 is 13 amino acids long. In DNA form, the CDR3 reads TGTGCCAGCACACAGACAACTGGAAACACCATATATTTT. Encoded protein: CASTQTTGNTIYF. The complete variable domain, with remaining parts taken from reference TRBV14 and TRBJ1-3, reads EAGVTQFPSHSVIEKGQTVTLRCDPISGHDNLYWYRRVMGKEIKFLLHFVKESKQDESGMPNNRFLAERTGGTYSTLKVQPAELEDSGVYFCASTQTTGNTIYFGEGSWLTVV.

The chain links TRBV19 to TRBJ2-7; D might be TRBD2 (5 bases). Germline CDR1 and CDR2: LNHDA and SQIVND (reference sequence). Trimming removed 3 bases from V and 2 bases from J, with 11 bases in between. The CDR3 runs 14 residues. CDR3 in amino acids: CASSIGRNAYEQYF. The CDR3 nucleotides are TGTGCCAGTAGTATTGGGAGAAACGCCTACGAGCAGTACTTC.

V usage is TRBV29-1 and J usage is TRBJ2-7; 7 bases are a match to TRBD2. CDR1 and CDR2 from the germline V gene are SQVTM and ANQGSEA. The CDR3 sequence is 14 residues long. V lost 6 bases and J lost 2; bases outside the gene matches: 10. The CDR3 DNA is TGCAGCGTCCTCCGGGGGAGCGGGACCTACGAGCAGTACTTC. Its translation is CSVLRGSGTYEQYF.

The CDR3 sequence: CAWIPGTRGEQYF. DNA of the CDR3: TGTGCCTGGATCCCCGGGACTAGAGGCGAGCAGTACTTC. This chain links TRBV30 with TRBJ2-7, with 8 bases that match TRBD2. V shed 4 bases, J shed 6 bases, and the junction held 8 bases outside the gene matches. This CDR3 comprises 13 residues. CDR1 is GTSNPN, CDR2 SVGIG, per germline (reference sequence).

This rearrangement joins TRBV7-9 to TRBJ2-1; the match to TRBD2 covers 7 bases. Per the germline V gene, CDR1 is SEHNR and CDR2 is FQNEAQ (reference sequence). V was pared by 8 bases and J by 0 bases, with 10 bases of the junction left unmatched. The length of the CDR3 is 16 residues. CDR3 loop: CASSPGLAVSYNEQFF. The CDR3 nucleotides are TGTGCCAGCTCCCCCGGCCTAGCGGTCTCCTACAATGAGCAGTTCTTC.

The chain joins TRBV27 to TRBJ1-5, with 12 positions matching TRBD1. CDR3 length equals 17 residues. In germline, CDR1 is MNHEY, CDR2 SMNVEV (reference sequence). Unmatched junction bases numbered 8, after V lost 3 bases and J lost 5 bases. The CDR3 spells CASSFTAGTGGDQPQHF. The CDR3 nucleotides are TGTGCCAGCAGTTTTACGGCCGGGACAGGGGGCGATCAGCCCCAGCATTTT.

V is TRBV19 and J is TRBJ2-5, with D maybe TRBD2 (6 bases). The germline V and J ends were trimmed by 1 base and 0 bases, with 9 bases remaining between them. Germline CDR1 and CDR2: LNHDA and SQIVND (reference sequence). This CDR3 is 15 amino acids long. The CDR3 bases are TGTGCCAGTAGTATAGGACTAGGAGACCAAGAGACCCAGTACTTC. Protein: CASSIGLGDQETQYF. Full variable domain (rest looked up from reference TRBV19 and TRBJ2-5): DGGITQSPKYLFRKEGQNVTLSCEQNLNHDAMYWYRQDPGQGLRLIYYSQIVNDFQKGDIAEGYSVSREKKESFPLTVTSAQKNPTAFYLCASSIGLGDQETQYFGPGTRLLVL.

The rearrangement uses TRBV7-6 and TRBJ2-3; D unclear. This CDR3 has 16 amino acids. In germline, CDR1 is SGHVS, CDR2 FNYEAQ. Trimming removed 2 bases at V and 2 bases at J, with 14 bases between. CDR3 protein: CASSLYDGSVTDTQYF. The DNA of the CDR3 is TGTGCCAGCAGCTTATACGACGGGTCGGTCACAGATACGCAGTATTTT.

The rearrangement uses TRBV27 and TRBJ2-1, with 9 bases matching TRBD2. With 8 bases clipped from V and 6 bases from J, the junction kept 8 bases outside the gene matches. The germline CDR1 and CDR2 sequences are MNHEY and SMNVEV (reference sequence). The CDR3 spans 14 residues. CDR3 sequence: CASSQREVSNEQFF. The CDR3 coding sequence is TGTGCCAGCTCACAGCGGGAGGTCTCCAATGAGCAGTTCTTC.

This chain uses TRBV9 with TRBJ2-7; no reliable D call. Trimming took off 0 bases at V and 3 bases at J, with 25 bases between the two ends. The CDR3 extends over 19 amino acids. The germline CDR1 and CDR2 sequences are SGDLS and YYNGEE. The CDR3 DNA is TGTGCCAGCAGCGTAGAATTCGGTGGAGACTTAGTTTCGGACTACGAGCAGTACTTC. Its protein is CASSVEFGGDLVSDYEQYF.

J is TRBJ1-3 and V is TRBV2, with D uncertain. V was trimmed by 4 bases and J by 4 bases, leaving 14 bases between them. Germline V CDR1 and CDR2: SNHLY, FYNNEI. The CDR3 is 15 residues long. The CDR3 bases are TGTGCCAGCAGTGCGGGAGAAGGGTCCGGAAACACCATATATTTT. Amino acids: CASSAGEGSGNTIYF.

This chain uses TRBV19 with TRBJ2-1; 14 bases are a match to TRBD2. From germline, CDR1 is LNHDA and CDR2 SQIVND (reference sequence). Trimming removed 4 bases from V and 9 bases from J; junction bases left unmatched: 2. CDR3 length equals 14 residues. The CDR3 loop is CASSKTSGRVEQFF. In DNA, the CDR3 is TGTGCCAGTAGTAAGACTAGCGGGAGGGTTGAGCAGTTCTTC.

In its sample, this clone was seen a few times. The chain joins TRBV19 to TRBJ2-6; no definite D call. Between the trimmed V and J ends, which lost 6 bases and 2 bases, there was a span of 14 bases. Germline loops: CDR1 LNHDA, CDR2 SQIVND (reference sequence). The CDR3 runs to 16 residues. CDR3 bases: TGTGCCAGTAGGCCCCTGCTAAGAACTGGGGCCAACGTCCTGACTTTC. Translation gives CASRPLLRTGANVLTF.

This rearrangement joins TRBV28 to TRBJ1-4; a possible D gene is TRBD1 (5 bases). The CDR3 consists of 15 residues. The germline gives CDR1 MDHEN, CDR2 SYDVKM. The CDR3 sequence: CGTDNRFSTNEKLFF. CDR3 sequence (DNA): TGTGGAACCGACAACAGGTTTTCGACTAATGAAAAACTGTTTTTT.

V gene TRBV11-2 combines with J gene TRBJ1-2; 11 bases line up with TRBD1. The CDR3 runs to 15 residues. The J segment lost 8 bases and the V segment lost 4 bases, leaving 9 bases of the junction unmatched. Germline V lookup: CDR1 SGHAT, CDR2 FQNNGV. The CDR3 DNA follows: TGTGCCAGCAGCTCCATTGGACAGGGGGCAAGGGGCTACACCTTC. Its translation: CASSSIGQGARGYTF.

The chain combines TRBV5-6 with TRBJ1-5, with TRBD1 matching 10 bases. The CDR3 runs 16 residues. Per germline, CDR1 SGHDT and CDR2 YYEEEE. V was clipped by 4 bases and J by 5 bases; unmatched bases: 9. The CDR3 reads CASSRWGTGEDQPQHF. DNA of the CDR3: TGTGCCAGCAGCAGGTGGGGGACAGGGGAAGATCAGCCCCAGCATTTT. Using reference TRBV5-6 and TRBJ1-5 for the parts outside the CDR3, the full variable domain is DAGVTQSPTHLIKTRGQQVTLRCSPKSGHDTVSWYQQALGQGPQFIFQYYEEEERQRGNFPDRFSGHQFPNYSSELNVNALLLGDSALYLCASSRWGTGEDQPQHFGDGTRLSIL.

Of note for this clone: The same CDR3 can be traced to other DNA sequences in this sample. The chain employs TRBV9 and TRBJ2-7, with 7 bases aligning to TRBD1. V lost 3 bases and J lost 2; bases outside the gene matches: 2. The germline gives CDR1 SGDLS, CDR2 YYNGEE. The length of the CDR3 is 13 residues. CDR3 sequence reads: CASSDGTAYEQYF. In DNA form, the CDR3 reads TGTGCCAGCAGCGACGGGACAGCCTACGAGCAGTACTTC.

The V gene is TRBV15, the J gene TRBJ1-1; no reliable D call. Trimming took off 5 bases at V and 6 bases at J, with 16 bases between the two ends. The germline V gene has CDR1 LNHNV and CDR2 YYDKDF (reference sequence). This CDR3 contains 14 residues. CDR3: CATSPSGRRAEAFF. CDR3 coding DNA: TGTGCCACCAGCCCCAGCGGGAGGCGGGCTGAAGCTTTCTTT.

V is TRBV27 and J is TRBJ1-2; TRBD1 agrees at 7 bases. The CDR3 is 13 residues long. Germline trimming cut 3 bases from V and 6 bases from J; bases unmatched to any gene: 4. CDR1 is MNHEY, CDR2 SMNVEV, per germline (reference sequence). The CDR3 reads CASSFRQGHGYTF. DNA for the CDR3: TGTGCCAGCAGTTTCCGACAGGGCCATGGCTACACCTTC.

This clone was picked up a small number of times. The chain is built from TRBV7-9 and TRBJ2-7, with 8 bases fitting TRBD1. V was clipped by 5 bases and J by 5 bases; unmatched bases: 2. Germline CDR1 is SEHNR and CDR2 is FQNEAQ (reference sequence). This CDR3 spans 12 amino acids. In nucleotides, the CDR3 is TGTGCCAGCAGCCCGACAGGGGACGAGCAGTACTTC. As protein: CASSPTGDEQYF. Combining the CDR3 with reference TRBV7-9 and TRBJ2-7 gives the whole variable domain DTGVSQNPRHKITKRGQNVTFRCDPISEHNRLYWYRQTLGQGPEFLTYFQNEAQLEKSRLLSDRFSAERPKGSFSTLEIQRTEQGDSAMYLCASSPTGDEQYFGPGTRLTVT.

This chain uses TRBV2 with TRBJ1-5; tentative D call: TRBD1 (5 bases). The germline CDR1 and CDR2 sequences are SNHLY and FYNNEI. V dropped 8 bases and J dropped 3 bases, with 14 bases sitting between them. This CDR3 comprises 14 residues. The CDR3 DNA follows: TGTGCCAGCTCCTATCGGGGGGTCAATCAGCCCCAGCATTTT. Its translation: CASSYRGVNQPQHF.